Sequencing of this T cell receptor (beta chain) was carried out in a study of a mutant IDH1 vaccine in newly diagnosed glioma. The wider study: Vaccinations were initiated 4-6 weeks following radiotherapy alone, or were given together with temozolomide cycles.

This clone showed up just once. Its antigen is currently unknown. Time point in this sample: week 35, safety follow-up. The vaccine gave 300 ug of a 20-mer mutant IDH1 peptide subcutaneously per dose. Across weeks 1, 3, 5, 7, 11, 15, 19 and 23, patients received a vaccination each time, eight in all. This table comes from immunoSEQ multiplex PCR, and its TCRdb copy is limited to in-frame clones, with some not included. The sample holds tens of thousands of clones, 80% to 90% seen once. The ends lost 3 bases at V and 3 bases at J; junction bases unmatched: 11. The CDR3 length is 18 residues. The input for sequencing was PBMCs, taken from a glioma patient whose treatment included an IDH1 peptide vaccine. The TCR comes from a man aged 35-49 years with glioma. The rearrangement joins TRBV5-3 to TRBJ2-1, with 11 bases lining up with TRBD2. TRBV5-3 is an ORF; its function is uncertain. In nucleotides, the CDR3 is TGTGCCAGAAGCTCGACAGACCTAGCGGGAGGTTTCTACAATGAGCAGTTCTTC. Encoded protein: CARSSTDLAGGFYNEQFF.